The 19 T cell receptor beta chains below all came from one sample that was sequenced in a study of response to subunit inactivated influenza vaccine. Each CDR3 protein gets one entry after TCRdb re-called the RT-PCR reads with MiXCR. Of 250,000 to 350,000 distinct CDR3 sequences listed, over 20% are singletons. Sequencing was performed on PBMCs from blood, taken about 19 months after vaccination. The receptors stem from a man aged 50-75 years who received an inactivated influenza vaccine.

This clonotype has only a few counts. The chain joins TRBV12-3 or TRBV12-4 to TRBJ2-5, with D possibly matching TRBD1 (5 bases). The CDR3 is 14 residues long. V was cut by 5 bases and J by 1 base, with 11 bases left in between. The CDR3 region is CASSPRTFQETQYF. Here the CDR3 DNA reads TGTGCCAGCAGTCCCCGGACATTCCAAGAGACCCAGTACTTC.

V is TRBV5-1 and J is TRBJ2-3, with D perhaps TRBD2 (7 bases). The CDR3 is 15 residues long. Between the trimmed V and J ends, which lost 0 bases and 2 bases, there was a span of 10 bases. Germline CDR1 is SGHRS and CDR2 is YFSETQ. The CDR3 region is CASSLGGGYTDTQYF. CDR3 nucleotides: TGCGCCAGCAGCTTGGGGGGGGGCTACACAGATACGCAGTATTTT. The full variable domain, in which reference TRBV5-1 and TRBJ2-3 provide the parts outside the CDR3, is KAGVTQTPRYLIKTRGQQVTLSCSPISGHRSVSWYQQTPGQGLQFLFEYFSETQRNKGNFPGRFSGRQFSNSRSEMNVSTLELGDSALYLCASSLGGGYTDTQYFGPGTRLTVL.

The chain carries TRBV20-1 and TRBJ2-2, with 7 bases that match TRBD1. V gave up 3 bases and J gave up 6 bases; unmatched junction bases: 1. The CDR3 is made up of 12 amino acids. From germline, CDR1 is DFQATT and CDR2 SNEGSKA (reference sequence). DNA of the CDR3: TGCAGTGCTAGCCAGGGGGCCGGGGAGCTGTTTTTT. This gives the protein CSASQGAGELFF.

This clonotype was detected many times. The chain uses TRBV12-3 or TRBV12-4 and TRBJ1-3; 8 positions match TRBD1. The CDR3 has 16 residues. The V gene end was trimmed by 6 bases and the J gene end by 1 base; junction bases not matched to a gene: 8. The CDR3 reads CASRNPGGISGNTIYF. CDR3 coding DNA: TGTGCCAGCAGGAACCCAGGGGGCATTTCTGGAAACACCATATATTTT.

This chain connects TRBV28 to TRBJ2-7, with D possibly matching TRBD2 (5 bases). Deletions cut 5 bases from V and 3 bases from J, with 14 bases between. The CDR3 length is 14 residues. Germline CDR1 and CDR2: MDHEN and SYDVKM. The CDR3, as DNA: TGTGCCAGCAGTGTCCCCCGACGGGACTACGAGCAGTACTTC. Protein sequence: CASSVPRRDYEQYF.

This rearrangement joins TRBV4-3 to TRBJ1-6, with D uncertain. This CDR3 region has 15 residues. The germline CDR1 and CDR2 sequences are LGHNA and YSLEER. V lost 1 base and J lost 7, with 11 bases in between. CDR3: CASSQGEVSNSPLHF. CDR3 DNA sequence: TGCGCCAGCAGCCAAGGGGAGGTGAGCAATTCACCCCTCCACTTT.

This clonotype has more than one count but fewer than ten. CDR3 sequence reads: CASSLKYPVGQPQHF. CDR3 sequence (DNA): TGTGCCAGCAGCTTAAAATATCCGGTCGGCCAGCCCCAGCATTTT. V gene TRBV7-3 combines with J gene TRBJ1-5; D remains ambiguous. V was clipped by 1 base and J by 7 bases, with 14 bases between them. Germline V gene data show CDR1 as SGHTA and CDR2 as FQGTGA. The CDR3 length is 15 residues.

This chain uses TRBV20-1 with TRBJ2-3, with D maybe TRBD1 (6 bases). CDR3 length: 15 amino acids. Germline lookup yields CDR1 DFQATT and CDR2 SNEGSKA (reference sequence). Trimming stripped 2 bases from V and 2 bases from J, with 14 bases between. The CDR3 spells CSARRPGQPTDTQYF. For the CDR3, the DNA is TGCAGTGCTAGAAGGCCGGGACAACCCACAGATACGCAGTATTTT.

This clonotype showed up just a few times. CDR3 coding DNA: TGTGCCAGCAGTGAGCCTCTCCAGCAGTTCTTC. Its translation: CASSEPLQQFF. The chain carries TRBV6-1 and TRBJ2-1; D not certain. Trimming shortened V by 3 bases and J by 11 bases, and 8 bases separated the two germline ends. The CDR3 is 11 amino acids. Germline CDR1 MNHNS, CDR2 SASEGT.

This clonotype was counted between two and nine times. This chain connects TRBV7-2 to TRBJ2-7; 7 bases match TRBD1. Germline CDR1 SGHTA, CDR2 FQGNSA. The CDR3 contains 13 residues. Trimming removed 2 bases from V and 5 bases from J; junction bases left unmatched: 3. The CDR3 nucleotides are TGTGCCAGCAGCTTAAAACAGGGGAACGAGCAGTACTTC. Translating gives CASSLKQGNEQYF.

This clonotype came up a few times. The chain employs TRBV10-3 and TRBJ1-5; no definite D call. Trimming left V 9 bases short and J 4 bases short, with 10 bases between. CDR1 ENHRY and CDR2 SYGVKD come from the germline V gene. The CDR3 covers 12 residues. Here the CDR3 reads CAIAAGNQPQHF. The CDR3 DNA reads as TGTGCCATAGCTGCGGGGAATCAGCCCCAGCATTTT.

The rearrangement links TRBV19 to TRBJ2-3; D is perhaps TRBD1 or TRBD2 (5 bases each). V was cut by 6 bases and J by 1 base, with 17 bases left in between. Germline V gene sequence: CDR1 LNHDA, CDR2 SQIVND (reference sequence). This CDR3 has 16 amino acids. CDR3 sequence (DNA): TGTGCCAGTAGCATGAGGGGATCAATAGGCACAGATACGCAGTATTTT. This codes for CASSMRGSIGTDTQYF.

This chain links TRBV4-1 with TRBJ2-1, with 8 bases aligning to TRBD2. The trim removed 1 base at V and 2 bases at J, leaving 4 bases unmatched. Germline V gives CDR1 MGHRA, CDR2 YSYEKL. CDR3 size: 16 residues. CDR3 protein: CASSQVTGGPYNEQFF. The CDR3 DNA follows: TGCGCCAGCAGCCAAGTAACGGGGGGGCCCTACAATGAGCAGTTCTTC.

Only a few counts were recorded for this clonotype. This chain links TRBV27 with TRBJ1-5; D perhaps matches TRBD1 (6 bases). The ends were cut back, 6 bases at V and 7 bases at J, with 13 bases in the middle. CDR1 is MNHEY and CDR2 is SMNVEV in the germline V gene (reference sequence). This CDR3 region has 13 residues. The CDR3: CASSHKGDQPQHF. CDR3 nucleotide sequence: TGTGCCAGCAGCCACAAGGGGGACCAGCCCCAGCATTTT.

The chain joins TRBV20-1 to TRBJ2-1, with 13 bases fitting TRBD2. This CDR3 is built from 15 residues. V lost 6 bases to trimming and J lost 8 bases; unmatched junction nucleotides: 10. The germline CDR1 and CDR2 sequences are DFQATT and SNEGSKA (reference sequence). The DNA of the CDR3 is TGCAGTGCACTGTCCGGGACTAGCGGGGTTTATGAGCAGTTCTTC. This codes for CSALSGTSGVYEQFF.

The V and J genes are TRBV29-1 and TRBJ2-1; no definite D call. Trimming cost V 0 bases and J 6 bases, with 15 bases left between them. Germline V gene sequence: CDR1 SQVTM, CDR2 ANQGSEA. The CDR3 has 15 residues. The CDR3 bases are TGCAGCGTTGAAGATCACTCGATTAGTCTCAATGAGCAGTTCTTC. Translating gives CSVEDHSISLNEQFF.

The gene calls are TRBV7-9 and TRBJ1-2; no firm D call. Trimming removed 5 bases from V and 8 bases from J, with 21 bases in between. This CDR3 has 15 residues. From germline, CDR1 is SEHNR and CDR2 FQNEAQ (reference sequence). The CDR3 region is CASSLTRASLEGYTF. In nucleotides, the CDR3 is TGTGCCAGCAGCCTGACCCGGGCCTCCCTTGAGGGCTACACCTTC.

The rearrangement links TRBV9 to TRBJ2-5, with D perhaps assigned TRBD1 or TRBD2 (5 bases each). This CDR3 is 15 amino acids long. Germline CDR1 is SGDLS and CDR2 is YYNGEE. V dropped 4 bases and J dropped 2 bases, with 15 bases sitting between them. CDR3 protein: CASSRTGTAQETQYF. DNA of the CDR3: TGTGCCAGCAGCCGAACTGGGACGGCGCAAGAGACCCAGTACTTC.

This clonotype was observed a few times. The chain uses TRBV3-1 and TRBJ1-1; no reliable D call. Per the germline V gene, CDR1 is LGHDT and CDR2 is YNNKEL (reference sequence). The CDR3 runs to 14 residues. Deletions cut 6 bases from V and 4 bases from J, with 15 bases between. The CDR3 nucleotides are TGTGCCAGCAGTCGGACTGTTCGTAGCACTGAAGCTTTCTTT. This gives the protein CASSRTVRSTEAFF.